These T cell receptor beta chains were read from a single sample in a study of T cells in localized non-small cell lung cancer. Measured with immunoSEQ multiplex PCR; TCRdb has only the in-frame clones, and not every one. Found here are approximately 12,000 clones, more than 75% of them singletons; the top ten hold roughly 23%. The specimen was peripheral blood, collected before any cancer treatment. The receptor source for this set is a male donor older than 55 with stage I lung adenocarcinoma. CDR3s include the opening cysteine and the closing phenylalanine or tryptophan. The D gene is left open where the match is weak. For some rows the clone size is stated as once, few or many, or as a class when expanded; others skip it.

j_gene	v_gene	abundance	d_gene	CDR3nt	CDR3aa
TRBJ2-5	TRBV7-2	.	TRBD1	TGTGCCAGCAGCAAGAACAGGGGGCACATAGAGACCCAGTACTTC	CASSKNRGHIETQYF
TRBJ1-3	TRBV29-1	.	.	TGCAGCGGGACAGAGCCTGGAAACACCATATATTTT	CSGTEPGNTIYF
TRBJ2-3	TRBV7-3	.	.	TGTGCCAGCAGCCCCGGGACAGATACGCAGTATTTT	CASSPGTDTQYF
TRBJ2-1	TRBV27	.	TRBD2	TGTGCCAGCAGGGGTCGCGGACTAGCGAGTGAACAGTTCTTC	CASRGRGLASEQFF
TRBJ2-2	TRBV29-1	few	.	TGCAGCGTTGGGACCCCTTCAACCGGGGAGCTGTTTTTT	CSVGTPSTGELFF
TRBJ1-4	TRBV28	.	TRBD1	TGTGCCAGCAGTTTACCGGGACAGTGGAATGAAAAACTGTTTTTT	CASSLPGQWNEKLFF
TRBJ1-5	TRBV27	.	.	TGTGCCAGCGCCAGCAGGTTAACCGGGGGTTATAGCAATCAGCCCCAGCATTTT	CASASRLTGGYSNQPQHF
TRBJ2-3	TRBV9	.	TRBD1	TGTGCCAGCAGCGTAGGAGGGGGCAGAACAGATACGCAGTATTTT	CASSVGGGRTDTQYF
TRBJ2-1	TRBV7-2	.	.	TGTGCCAGCAGCTCAGGGTCGCCGAGAGGGAATGAGCAGTTCTTC	CASSSGSPRGNEQFF
TRBJ2-6	TRBV21-1	.	.	TGTGCCAGCAGTCGATGTAAACAAAGTCGGGCCAACGTCCTGACTTTC	CASSRCKQSRANVLTF
TRBJ1-1	TRBV19	.	TRBD1	TGTGCCAGTAACCCCGGGAGACCGGGACAGGCTAACACTGAAGCTTTCTTT	CASNPGRPGQANTEAFF
TRBJ2-2	TRBV9	.	.	TGTGCCAGCAGCCTTTCCGGCGGAACTGGCGGGGAGCTGTTTTTT	CASSLSGGTGGELFF
TRBJ2-2	TRBV5-1	.	.	TGCGCCAGCAGCTTGGTGGGCCAGAAAGGCGGGGAGCTGTTTTTT	CASSLVGQKGGELFF
TRBJ1-2	TRBV6-5	once	.	TGTGCCAGCAGAGAATTCTATGGCTACACCTTC	CASREFYGYTF
TRBJ2-7	TRBV27	.	.	TGTGCCAGCAGTTCGAAGAGCTCCTACGAGCAGTACTTC	CASSSKSSYEQYF
TRBJ2-7	TRBV5-1	.	.	TGCGCCAGCAGCTTGGACGGATCCACTATTTACGAGCAGTACTTC	CASSLDGSTIYEQYF
TRBJ2-7	TRBV5-1	.	.	TGCGCCAGCAGCTCGACCTTCAGGGCCTCCTACGAGCAGTACTTC	CASSSTFRASYEQYF
TRBJ1-1	TRBV11-3	.	.	TGTGCCAGCAGCTTAGCAGGGCATACTGAAGCTTTCTTT	CASSLAGHTEAFF
TRBJ2-5	TRBV7-2	once	TRBD2	TGTGCCAGCAGCTCCGGACTAGCGGGGGGTCAAGAGACCCAGTACTTC	CASSSGLAGGQETQYF
TRBJ1-6	TRBV6-1	.	.	TGTGCCAGCAGTGAGTCGGACAGTGCCTATAATTCACCCCTCCACTTT	CASSESDSAYNSPLHF
TRBJ2-2	TRBV5-5	.	TRBD2	TGTGCCAGCAGCTCCCGGACTAGCGGGGTAAACGCGAACACCGGGGAGCTGTTTTTT	CASSSRTSGVNANTGELFF
TRBJ1-2	TRBV28	.	.	TGTGCCAGCAGTTTGTTTACAGGCTTTAACTATGGCTACACCTTC	CASSLFTGFNYGYTF
TRBJ2-5	TRBV5-4	.	.	TGTGCCAGCAGCACCCTGGGCCAGGGGAACCAAGAGACCCAGTACTTC	CASSTLGQGNQETQYF
TRBJ2-5	TRBV4-1	.	TRBD1	TGCGCCAGCAGCCAAGATCTGGCCGACAGGGGGCGGGAGACCCAGTACTTC	CASSQDLADRGRETQYF
TRBJ2-3	TRBV10-3	.	.	TGTGCCATCAGTGAGTTAGGGCCTAGCACAGATACGCAGTATTTT	CAISELGPSTDTQYF
TRBJ2-5	TRBV2	.	.	TGTGCCAGCACCTACGGGCGACAAGAGACCCAGTACTTC	CASTYGRQETQYF
TRBJ2-3	TRBV5-6	.	TRBD1	TGTGCCAGCAGCCGGACAGGGATTGTTTCAGATACGCAGTATTTT	CASSRTGIVSDTQYF
TRBJ2-5	TRBV4-2	.	TRBD2	TGTGCCAGCAGCCCTGGGACTAGCGGGTTAAGGTTTTTAGGAGAGACCCAGTACTTC	CASSPGTSGLRFLGETQYF
TRBJ2-7	TRBV30	.	TRBD1	TGTGCCTGGAGTGAGTTGGACAGGTACGAGCAGTACTTC	CAWSELDRYEQYF
TRBJ2-1	TRBV6-4	.	TRBD2	TGTGCCAGCAGTCGGCTAGCGGGGCCTTACAATGAGCAGTTCTTC	CASSRLAGPYNEQFF
TRBJ2-7	TRBV27	.	TRBD1	TGTGCCAGCAGTTCTCCCGGGACAGGGGTAGACGAGCAGTACTTC	CASSSPGTGVDEQYF
TRBJ1-1	TRBV7-9	.	.	TGTGCCAGCAGCTTAGAGGCGAACACTGAAGCTTTCTTT	CASSLEANTEAFF
TRBJ2-7	TRBV6-5	.	.	TGTGCCAGCAGTTACGCCGGGACACTAGGCGAGCAGTACTTC	CASSYAGTLGEQYF
TRBJ2-3	TRBV6-6	.	TRBD2	TGTGCCAGCCAGACTAGCGGGGCAGATACGCAGTATTTT	CASQTSGADTQYF
TRBJ2-3	TRBV2	.	.	TGTGCCAGCACCATGGGTCTCACAGATACGCAGTATTTT	CASTMGLTDTQYF
TRBJ2-7	TRBV7-3	.	.	TGTGCCAGCAGCCCCCATGGGGAAGGTCCCTACGAGCAGTACTTC	CASSPHGEGPYEQYF
TRBJ2-3	TRBV25-1	large	.	TGTGCCAGCAGCCTTGGTAGCGGAGATACGCAGTATTTT	CASSLGSGDTQYF
TRBJ1-1	TRBV7-8	.	.	TGTGCCAGCAGCTTAGACGAGGTGAGGCCTGAAGCCTTCTTT	CASSLDEVRPEAFF
TRBJ2-7	TRBV20-1	.	.	TGCAGTGCTAGCGGGGGAATCGAGCAGTACTTC	CSASGGIEQYF
TRBJ1-4	TRBV27	.	.	TGTGCCAGCAGTTTATATGAAAAACTGTTTTTT	CASSLYEKLFF
TRBJ2-1	TRBV2	.	.	TGTGCCAGCACCTCTGACTCCAGACTAAAGTTCTTC	CASTSDSRLKFF
TRBJ1-2	TRBV11-2	.	.	TGTGCCAGCAGCTTAGAGATAGGGAGTATGTATGGCTACACCTTC	CASSLEIGSMYGYTF
TRBJ1-3	TRBV28	.	.	TGTGCCAGCAGTCCCCGCGGGAGGGAAGGCCGCTCTGGAAACACCATATATTTT	CASSPRGREGRSGNTIYF
TRBJ1-3	TRBV4-2	.	.	TGTGCCAGCAGCCCCCGGGTACCCTCTGGAAACACCATATATTTT	CASSPRVPSGNTIYF
TRBJ2-1	TRBV6-6	.	TRBD2	TGTGCCAGCAGGGCCGGAGACCGGGGGGACTACAATGAGCAGTTCTTC	CASRAGDRGDYNEQFF
TRBJ1-2	TRBV11-3	.	TRBD1	TGTGCCAGCAGCTCTAGCCCCAATACAGGGACAGGGTTCTATGGCTACACCTTC	CASSSSPNTGTGFYGYTF
TRBJ1-2	TRBV2	.	.	TGTGCCACCAAGGGGACACAGCCTAACTATGGCTACACCTTC	CATKGTQPNYGYTF
TRBJ2-2	TRBV29-1	once	.	TGCAGCGTTGATCGGGGCTTGAACACCGGGGAGCTGTTTTTT	CSVDRGLNTGELFF